This T cell receptor (beta chain) was identified in a study of PD-1 blockade in classical Hodgkin lymphoma. Every patient was affected by relapse after autologous stem cell transplantation, while exposure to brentuximab vedotin was not uniform. Patients had relapsed/refractory classical Hodgkin lymphoma with complete response, partial response or progressive disease as best response. Germline V CDR1 and CDR2: MDHEN, SYDVKM. V dropped 2 bases and J dropped 6 bases, with 10 bases sitting between them. This CDR3 is built from 13 residues. Of note for this clone: Its specificity is not known.

TCRdb's copy holds only in-frame clones and misses some; the assay was immunoSEQ multiplex PCR. Of about 110,000 clones listed, about 89% are singletons. Study observations and caveats: TCR diversity in CD4+, not CD8+, cells rose significantly by C4D1. Lower baseline TCR diversity was reported for newly diagnosed patients than for healthy donors.

The TCR sequence derives from a human donor with classical Hodgkin lymphoma. The V and J genes are TRBV28 and TRBJ1-1, with a tentative D call TRBD1 (5 bases). The sample was peripheral blood mononuclear cells (PBMCs), taken before the second cycle of nivolumab. The CDR3: CASSLVQDPEAFF. The CDR3 DNA sequence: TGTGCCAGCAGTTTAGTACAGGACCCTGAAGCTTTCTTT.